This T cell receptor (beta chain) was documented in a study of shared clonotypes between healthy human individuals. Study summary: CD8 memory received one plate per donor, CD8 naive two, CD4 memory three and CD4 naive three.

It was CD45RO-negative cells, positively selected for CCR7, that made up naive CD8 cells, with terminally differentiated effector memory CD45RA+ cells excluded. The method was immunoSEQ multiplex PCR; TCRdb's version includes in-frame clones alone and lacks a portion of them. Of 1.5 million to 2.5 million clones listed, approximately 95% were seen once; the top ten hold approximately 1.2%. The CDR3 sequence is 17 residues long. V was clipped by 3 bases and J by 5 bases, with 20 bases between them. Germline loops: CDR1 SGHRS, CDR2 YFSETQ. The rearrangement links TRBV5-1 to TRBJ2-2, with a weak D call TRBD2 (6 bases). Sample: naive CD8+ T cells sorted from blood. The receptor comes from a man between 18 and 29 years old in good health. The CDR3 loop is CASSSVGGLLITGELFF. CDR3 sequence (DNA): TGCGCCAGCAGCTCGGTCGGGGGACTCCTCATAACCGGGGAGCTGTTTTTT.